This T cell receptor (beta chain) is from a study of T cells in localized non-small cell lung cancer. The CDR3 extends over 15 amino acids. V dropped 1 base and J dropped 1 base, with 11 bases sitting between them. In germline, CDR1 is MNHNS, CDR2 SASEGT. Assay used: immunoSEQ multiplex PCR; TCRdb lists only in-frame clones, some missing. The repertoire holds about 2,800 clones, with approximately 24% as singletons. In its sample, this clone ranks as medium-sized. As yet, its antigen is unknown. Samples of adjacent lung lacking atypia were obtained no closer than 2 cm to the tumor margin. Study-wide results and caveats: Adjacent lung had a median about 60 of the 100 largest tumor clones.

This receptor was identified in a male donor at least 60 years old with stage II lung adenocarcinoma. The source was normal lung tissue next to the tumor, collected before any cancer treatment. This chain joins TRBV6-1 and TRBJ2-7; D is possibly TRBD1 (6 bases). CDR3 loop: CASSEEGRGSYEQYF. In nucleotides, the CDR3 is TGTGCCAGCAGTGAAGAAGGCAGGGGATCCTACGAGCAGTACTTC.